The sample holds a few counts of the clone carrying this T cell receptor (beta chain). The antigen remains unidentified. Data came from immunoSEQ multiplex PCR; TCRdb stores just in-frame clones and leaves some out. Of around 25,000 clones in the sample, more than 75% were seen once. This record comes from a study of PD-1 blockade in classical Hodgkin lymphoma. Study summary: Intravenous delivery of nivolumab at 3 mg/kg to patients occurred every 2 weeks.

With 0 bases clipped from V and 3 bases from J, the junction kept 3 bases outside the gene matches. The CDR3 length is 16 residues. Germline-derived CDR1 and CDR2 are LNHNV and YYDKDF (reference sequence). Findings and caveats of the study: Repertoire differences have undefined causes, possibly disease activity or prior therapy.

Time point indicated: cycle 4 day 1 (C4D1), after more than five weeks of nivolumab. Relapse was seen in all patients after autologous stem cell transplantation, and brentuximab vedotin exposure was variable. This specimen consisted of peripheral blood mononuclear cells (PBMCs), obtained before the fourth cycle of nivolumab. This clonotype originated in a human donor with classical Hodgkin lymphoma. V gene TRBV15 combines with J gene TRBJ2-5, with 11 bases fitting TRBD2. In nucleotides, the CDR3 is TGTGCCACCAGCAGAGATATACTAGCGGGGGAAGAGACCCAGTACTTC. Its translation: CATSRDILAGEETQYF.